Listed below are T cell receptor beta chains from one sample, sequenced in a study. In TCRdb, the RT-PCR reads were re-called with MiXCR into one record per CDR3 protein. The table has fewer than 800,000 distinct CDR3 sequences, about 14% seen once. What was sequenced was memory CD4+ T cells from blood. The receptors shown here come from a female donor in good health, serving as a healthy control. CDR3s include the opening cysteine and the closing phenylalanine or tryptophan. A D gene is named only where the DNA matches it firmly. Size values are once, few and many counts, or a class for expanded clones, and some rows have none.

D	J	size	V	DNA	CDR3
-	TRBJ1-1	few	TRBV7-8	TGTGCCAGCAGCTTAGAGGAGGGGGGAGCTTTCTTT	CASSLEEGGAFF
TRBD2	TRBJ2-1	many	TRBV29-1	TGCAGCGCCAAGGGACTAGCGGGAGGGAGTGAGCAGTTCTTC	CSAKGLAGGSEQFF
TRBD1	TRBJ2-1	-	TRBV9	TGTGCCAGCAGCGTAACGGGACAGGGGGAATACAATGAGCAGTTCTTC	CASSVTGQGEYNEQFF
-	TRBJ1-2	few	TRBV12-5	TGTGCTAGTGGTTTGGTCCCCCCTGGGGGCTACACCTTC	CASGLVPPGGYTF
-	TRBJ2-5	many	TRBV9	TGTGCCAGCAGCGTATCCAGCGTGTATGGAGAGACCCAGTACTTC	CASSVSSVYGETQYF
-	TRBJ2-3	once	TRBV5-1	TGCGCCAGCAGCTTCCGAGGGGGGGGCACAGATACGCAGTATTTT	CASSFRGGGTDTQYF
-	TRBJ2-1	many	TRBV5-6	TGTGCCAGCAGCTTGCGGGGGAGGGGGGACAATGAGCAGTTCTTC	CASSLRGRGDNEQFF
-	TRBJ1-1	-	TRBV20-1	TGCAGTGCTCTCAGACCAGGGACCCCTGAAGCTTTCTTT	CSALRPGTPEAFF
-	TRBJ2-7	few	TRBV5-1	TGCGCCAGCAGCCCGGCCTCTCTGCGGGACGTTCAGTACTTC	CASSPASLRDVQYF
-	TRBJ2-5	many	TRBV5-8	TGTGCCAGCAGCCCAGGACGGACTCAAGAGACCCAGTACTTC	CASSPGRTQETQYF
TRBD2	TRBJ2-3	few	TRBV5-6	TGTGCCAGCAGCTTGGGGCTAGCGGGACGCACAGATACGCAGTATTTT	CASSLGLAGRTDTQYF
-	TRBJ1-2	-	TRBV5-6	TGTGCCAGCAGCTTTTTCGGGAGGCGCGATGGCTACACCTTC	CASSFFGRRDGYTF
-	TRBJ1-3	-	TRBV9	TGTGCCAGCAGCGCCGCTGGAAACACCATATATTTT	CASSAAGNTIYF
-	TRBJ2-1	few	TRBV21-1	TGTGCCAGCAGCAAGAAAAGGACCCTAGCGGGAGGGCCCGGTGAGCAGTTCTTC	CASSKKRTLAGGPGEQFF
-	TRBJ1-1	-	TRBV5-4	TGTGCCAGCAGCTGGGGCAGGGAAAAGAACACTGAAGCTTTCTTT	CASSWGREKNTEAFF